These 20 T cell receptor beta chains were all obtained from the same sample, sequenced in a study of cytomegalovirus exposure and HLA in healthy donors. The PCR used 60 Vbeta and 13 Jbeta primers. Sequencing was performed with immunoSEQ multiplex PCR; in TCRdb, only in-frame clones are kept and a portion is missing. The repertoire holds 90,000 to 150,000 clones, with over 60% as singletons. The specimen was PBMCs. The receptors were sampled from a woman aged 25 to 39 in good health and CMV-seropositive.

This clone showed up just a few times. The V gene is TRBV19, the J gene TRBJ1-1; tentatively, D is TRBD1 (6 bases). In germline, CDR1 is LNHDA, CDR2 SQIVND (reference sequence). The V end was cut by 3 bases, the J end by 1 base, with 6 bases between. The CDR3 has 13 residues. CDR3 amino acids: CASSMDRNTEAFF. CDR3 DNA: TGTGCCAGTAGTATGGACAGGAACACTGAAGCTTTCTTT.

The chain has TRBV7-3 and TRBJ2-6; 9 nucleotides align to TRBD1. The CDR3 loop spans 19 amino acids. With V trimmed by 2 bases and J by 4 bases, 12 bases remained unmatched. Germline V gene data show CDR1 as SGHTA and CDR2 as FQGTGA. CDR3 residues: CASSLLFRDRDVGANVLTF. CDR3 in DNA: TGTGCCAGCAGCTTACTGTTCCGGGACAGGGACGTCGGGGCCAACGTCCTGACTTTC.

The chain couples TRBV6-1 to TRBJ2-7; TRBD1 might be the D (6 bases). V was trimmed by 6 bases and J by 0 bases, leaving 15 bases between them. From germline, CDR1 is MNHNS and CDR2 SASEGT. The CDR3 contains 15 residues. The CDR3 nucleotides read TGTGCCAGCAGGGCCGGGACATTTAACTCCTACGAGCAGTACTTC. This encodes CASRAGTFNSYEQYF.

The chain has TRBV30 and TRBJ2-1, with 9 bases that match TRBD1. V shed 2 bases, J shed 8 bases, and the junction held 13 bases outside the gene matches. Germline V gene lookup returns CDR1 GTSNPN and CDR2 SVGIG (reference sequence). The CDR3 has 16 amino acids. CDR3 nucleotide sequence: TGTGCCTGGAGTCGGACAGGGGTGTATTATCGGGATGAGCAGTTCTTC. This gives the protein CAWSRTGVYYRDEQFF.

This chain links TRBV29-1 with TRBJ2-1; TRBD2 matches 16 bases. Germline CDR1 and CDR2: SQVTM and ANQGSEA. Trimming cost V 3 bases and J 13 bases; bases outside gene matches: 3. This CDR3 spans 13 amino acids. The CDR3 region is CSVDGTSGGVQFF. Written as DNA, the CDR3 is TGCAGCGTTGACGGGACTAGCGGGGGGGTTCAGTTCTTC.

The V and J genes are TRBV4-2 and TRBJ1-4, with 9 bases aligning to TRBD1. V shed 1 base and J 8 bases; nucleotides not matched to a gene: 5. The germline gives CDR1 LGHNA, CDR2 YNFKEQ. The CDR3 is 15 residues long. The CDR3 DNA reads TGTGCCAGCAGCCAAGTCGGGGACAGGGCAGAAAAACTGTTTTTT. It encodes CASSQVGDRAEKLFF.

V is TRBV4-3 and J is TRBJ1-4, with D perhaps TRBD1 (5 bases). Germline loops: CDR1 LGHNA, CDR2 YSLEER. V lost 0 bases and J lost 4, with 15 bases in between. The CDR3 sequence is 17 residues long. CDR3 residues: CASSQDLGRGINEKLFF. The CDR3 DNA is TGCGCCAGCAGCCAAGATCTTGGGCGGGGGATTAATGAAAAACTGTTTTTT.

CDR3 bases: TGTGCCAGCAGCTTAGGGATGGCAGGGGGAATATTGGATACGCAGTATTTT. This translates into CASSLGMAGGILDTQYF. V and J are TRBV7-2 and TRBJ2-3; 7 bases align to TRBD1. The ends lost 1 base at V and 6 bases at J; junction bases unmatched: 13. The CDR3 runs to 17 residues. CDR1 is SGHTA, CDR2 FQGNSA, per germline.

The genes are TRBV5-4 and TRBJ2-2, with a weak D call TRBD1 (6 bases). V shed 4 bases and J shed 1 base, with 14 bases lying between them. This CDR3 spans 16 amino acids. Germline V CDR1 and CDR2: SGHNT, YYREEE (reference sequence). The CDR3 region is CASSLFGGLNTGELFF. In nucleotides, the CDR3 is TGTGCCAGCAGCCTTTTTGGGGGCTTGAACACCGGGGAGCTGTTTTTT.

The gene calls are TRBV4-1 and TRBJ2-7; D is unresolved. The germline V gene encodes CDR1 MGHRA and CDR2 YSYEKL. Trimming pared 2 bases from V and 0 bases from J, leaving 14 bases between. CDR3 size: 16 residues. This CDR3 reads CASSQPIKTNSYEQYF. CDR3 in DNA: TGCGCCAGCAGCCAACCGATTAAAACAAACTCCTACGAGCAGTACTTC.

V and J are TRBV29-1 and TRBJ2-5, with unresolved D. Trimming took 1 base from V and 5 from J, leaving 17 bases between them. This CDR3 spans 15 amino acids. Germline-derived CDR1 and CDR2 are SQVTM and ANQGSEA. The CDR3 sequence is CSVEGPLEVGETQYF. Written as DNA, the CDR3 is TGCAGCGTTGAAGGGCCCCTAGAGGTCGGGGAGACCCAGTACTTC. Complete variable domain (other parts from reference TRBV29-1 and TRBJ2-5): SAVISQKPSRDICQRGTSLTIQCQVDSQVTMMFWYRQQPGQSLTLIATANQGSEATYESGFVIDKFPISRPNLTFSTLTVSNMSPEDSSIYLCSVEGPLEVGETQYFGPGTRLLVL.

The chain employs TRBV9 and TRBJ2-5, with D perhaps matching TRBD1 (6 bases). The CDR3 totals 15 residues. With 3 bases removed from V and 2 bases from J, the gap between germline ends came to 14 bases. CDR1 is SGDLS and CDR2 is YYNGEE in the germline V gene. CDR3 sequence (DNA): TGTGCCAGCAGCGAAAGCGCTGGACAGCAAGAGACCCAGTACTTC. The encoded protein is CASSESAGQQETQYF.

The chain recombines TRBV11-2 with TRBJ2-1; TRBD2 aligns across 9 bases. Germline loops: CDR1 SGHAT, CDR2 FQNNGV. The V and J ends lost 2 bases and 8 bases, in that order; junction bases with no gene match: 10. The CDR3 has 16 residues. This CDR3 reads CASSLWGGGASDEQFF. The CDR3 coding sequence is TGTGCCAGCAGCTTATGGGGCGGGGGGGCCTCGGATGAGCAGTTCTTC.

The V and J genes are TRBV6-5 and TRBJ1-6; the D gene is possibly TRBD1 (5 bases). Per germline, CDR1 MNHEY and CDR2 SVGAGI. Between the trimmed V and J ends, which lost 7 bases and 5 bases, there was a span of 15 bases. This CDR3 comprises 15 residues. CDR3 bases: TGTGCCAGCATGATCAACAGGCATCATAATTCACCCCTCCACTTT. As protein: CASMINRHHNSPLHF.

The V gene is TRBV30, the J gene TRBJ2-1; maybe TRBD1 (6 bases). Trimming removed 2 bases from V and 5 bases from J, with 19 bases in between. The germline gives CDR1 GTSNPN, CDR2 SVGIG (reference sequence). CDR3 size: 16 residues. CDR3 sequence: CAWSPWAGQGNNEQFF. CDR3 coding DNA: TGTGCCTGGAGTCCCTGGGCAGGGCAGGGGAACAATGAGCAGTTCTTC.

This clone was counted a single time. The chain joins TRBV4-2 to TRBJ2-7, with D possibly matching TRBD2 (7 bases). The CDR3 is 14 residues long. The ends were cut back, 5 bases at V and 4 bases at J, with 15 bases in the middle. Germline lookup yields CDR1 LGHNA and CDR2 YNFKEQ. The CDR3 bases are TGTGCCAGCAGCTCGGGGGGCAGGGGTTACGAGCAGTACTTC. The encoded protein is CASSSGGRGYEQYF.

This chain links TRBV21-1 with TRBJ1-1. TRBV21-1 is termed a pseudogene. This CDR3 contains 15 residues. CDR3 sequence reads: CASSKGGGAHTEAFF. In DNA, the CDR3 is TGTGCCAGCAGCAAAGGGGGAGGGGCCCACACTGAAGCTTTCTTT.

This sequence joins TRBV4-1 and TRBJ1-2, with D tentatively TRBD1 (5 bases). Germline V gene sequence: CDR1 MGHRA, CDR2 YSYEKL. V dropped 0 bases and J dropped 6 bases, with 14 bases sitting between them. This CDR3 is 15 amino acids long. The CDR3 loop is CASSQDTGREDGYTF. Written as DNA, the CDR3 is TGCGCCAGCAGCCAAGATACGGGCAGGGAGGATGGCTACACCTTC.

A note on this clone: Other DNA sequences in this sample translate to the same CDR3. The genes are TRBV5-1 and TRBJ2-2; TRBD2 agrees at 12 bases. The V and J ends lost 5 bases and 6 bases, in that order; junction bases with no gene match: 2. This CDR3 is 14 amino acids long. The germline gives CDR1 SGHRS, CDR2 YFSETQ. CDR3 sequence (DNA): TGCGCCAGCAGATCTAGCGGGGGGGCCGGGGAGCTGTTTTTT. This translates into CASRSSGGAGELFF. Complete variable domain (other parts from reference TRBV5-1 and TRBJ2-2): KAGVTQTPRYLIKTRGQQVTLSCSPISGHRSVSWYQQTPGQGLQFLFEYFSETQRNKGNFPGRFSGRQFSNSRSEMNVSTLELGDSALYLCASRSSGGAGELFFGEGSRLTVL.

The chain combines TRBV4-3 with TRBJ2-7; 8 bases map to TRBD2. The V gene's germline CDR1 is LGHNA and CDR2 YSLEER. The CDR3 has 14 residues. J was trimmed by 4 bases and V by 4 bases; bases with no gene match: 6. The DNA for the CDR3 is TGCGCCAGCAGCCCGGGACTAGGTAGTTACGAGCAGTACTTC. Its protein product is CASSPGLGSYEQYF.